These 19 T cell receptor beta chains share one sample of origin, sequenced in a study of CD8 T cells in Susac syndrome (dated by TCRdb to about 2019). The library was prepared using the immunoSEQ multiplex PCR assay. RNA was extracted with the RNeasy kit and roughly 0.5 to 1 ug was reverse transcribed using random hexamers. In TCRdb, the public reads were trimmed at Q25 with fastp and aligned with MiXCR, with productive beta chains retained. Rows are unified per CDR3 protein, each entry keeping the most common DNA and genes. For this sample the table gives roughly 300,000 distinct CDR3 sequences, of which roughly 84% were detected only once. Jointly, the top ten make up around 0.12% of the sample. Material for sequencing was CD8+ T cells from PBMCs. Every receptor here comes from a human donor with multiple sclerosis.

The table lists this clonotype with a count of one. CDR3 sequence: CASRSGIFSYNEQFF. CDR3 DNA: TGTGCCAGCAGATCAGGGATCTTCTCCTACAATGAGCAGTTCTTC. This chain links TRBV28 with TRBJ2-1, with a possible D match to TRBD1 (5 bases). Trimming cost V 6 bases and J 0 bases, with 12 bases left between them. Looked up from germline, CDR1 is MDHEN and CDR2 is SYDVKM. The CDR3 spans 15 residues.

The J gene is TRBJ2-1, the V gene TRBV12-3 or TRBV12-4; D may be TRBD2 (6 bases). V was cut by 3 bases and J by 9 bases, with 12 bases left in between. The CDR3 loop spans 13 amino acids. CDR3 bases: TGTGCCAGCAGTTTTGAACTAGCTGGTGAGCAGTTCTTC. This gives the protein CASSFELAGEQFF.

This clonotype was counted once. V gene TRBV7-2 combines with J gene TRBJ2-7; D remains unclear. Per germline, CDR1 SGHTA and CDR2 FQGNSA. CDR3 length: 15 amino acids. V was pared by 1 base and J by 0 bases, with 10 bases between. The DNA of the CDR3 is TGTGCCAGCAGCTTAGACCCACGGAGCTCCTACGAGCAGTACTTC. Protein product: CASSLDPRSSYEQYF.

This clonotype was observed a handful of times. This sequence joins TRBV7-2 and TRBJ2-3; D ambiguous. This CDR3 spans 17 amino acids. Looked up from germline, CDR1 is SGHTA and CDR2 is FQGNSA. V gave up 0 bases and J gave up 2 bases, with 15 bases separating them. CDR3 in amino acids: CASSLATSRSVTDTQYF. Here the CDR3 DNA reads TGTGCCAGCAGCTTAGCAACTTCACGGAGCGTCACAGATACGCAGTATTTT.

The rearrangement uses TRBV20-1 and TRBJ2-1; 7 positions match TRBD2. Losses at the gene ends were 6 bases for V and 5 bases for J; bases not matched to a gene: 16. The CDR3 runs 16 residues. Looked up from germline, CDR1 is DFQATT and CDR2 is SNEGSKA (reference sequence). CDR3 in amino acids: CSAHPTRREFDNEQFF. The CDR3 nucleotides are TGCAGTGCCCACCCTACCAGGCGGGAGTTCGACAATGAGCAGTTCTTC.

The chain combines TRBV20-1 with TRBJ2-7; possibly TRBD1 or TRBD2 for D (5 bases each). V lost 4 bases to trimming and J lost 2 bases, with 12 bases between them. The germline V gene has CDR1 DFQATT and CDR2 SNEGSKA (reference sequence). The CDR3 length is 13 residues. As DNA, the CDR3 is TGCAGTGCTACCGGGGACCAAACCTACGAGCAGTACTTC. Translating gives CSATGDQTYEQYF.

This clonotype came up a few times. V gene TRBV4-1 combines with J gene TRBJ2-2; D gene unclear. Germline CDR1 and CDR2: MGHRA and YSYEKL. Trimming took off 4 bases at V and 4 bases at J, with 4 bases between the two ends. The CDR3 consists of 12 residues. The CDR3 sequence: CASSRGTGELFF. For the CDR3, the DNA is TGCGCCAGCAGCCGGGGCACCGGGGAGCTGTTTTTT.

This clonotype was found once. V usage is TRBV7-9 and J usage is TRBJ2-2, with 7 bases that match TRBD2. Germline loops: CDR1 SEHNR, CDR2 FQNEAQ (reference sequence). The CDR3 extends over 15 amino acids. Unmatched junction bases numbered 6, after V lost 4 bases and J lost 4 bases. This chain's CDR3 is CASSSSSGRTGELFF. The CDR3 DNA reads as TGTGCCAGCAGCTCCTCTAGCGGACGCACCGGGGAGCTGTTTTTT.

The chain carries TRBV5-1 and TRBJ2-7; 13 bases are a match to TRBD2. Germline V CDR1 and CDR2: SGHRS, YFSETQ. The ends lost 3 bases at V and 2 bases at J; junction bases unmatched: 5. The CDR3 contains 16 residues. In nucleotides, the CDR3 is TGCGCCAGCAGCTGGACTAGCGGGGGATATACCTACGAGCAGTACTTC. It yields the protein CASSWTSGGYTYEQYF.

The chain employs TRBV27 and TRBJ2-7; maybe TRBD2 (7 bases). Deletions cut 2 bases from V and 2 bases from J, with 16 bases between. Germline CDR1 is MNHEY and CDR2 is SMNVEV (reference sequence). CDR3 length: 16 amino acids. The CDR3 protein is CASSLKRAGATYEQYF. Written as DNA, the CDR3 is TGTGCCAGCAGTTTAAAGAGGGCGGGGGCCACCTACGAGCAGTACTTC.

The chain has TRBV6-5 and TRBJ2-2; possibly TRBD2 for D (6 bases). The CDR3 runs to 14 residues. V was pared by 4 bases and J by 6 bases, with 12 bases between. Per germline, CDR1 MNHEY and CDR2 SVGAGI. The chain's CDR3 is CASSWGGESGELFF. CDR3 bases: TGTGCCAGCAGTTGGGGAGGAGAGTCCGGGGAGCTGTTTTTT.

This clonotype has only a few counts. The rearrangement links TRBV2 to TRBJ2-3, with 10 bases that match TRBD2. CDR3 length equals 17 residues. V shed 4 bases, J shed 3 bases, and the junction held 10 bases outside the gene matches. Germline-derived CDR1 and CDR2 are SNHLY and FYNNEI. This chain's CDR3 is CASSVWGLAGETDTQYF. Written as DNA, the CDR3 is TGTGCCAGCAGTGTATGGGGGCTAGCGGGAGAAACAGATACGCAGTATTTT.

The chain recombines TRBV6-5 with TRBJ2-1, with a tentative D call TRBD2 (5 bases). Germline CDR1 and CDR2: MNHEY and SVGAGI. The CDR3 is 16 amino acids. V shed 0 bases and J shed 0 bases, with 9 bases lying between them. The CDR3 sequence is CASSYSSEVSYNEQFF. The CDR3 DNA sequence: TGTGCCAGCAGTTACTCCTCGGAGGTCTCCTACAATGAGCAGTTCTTC.

CDR3 DNA sequence: TGTGCCAGCAGTGACTGGACTAGCGGGAGGGCCGGGGAGCTGTTTTTT. This sequence encodes CASSDWTSGRAGELFF. The chain employs TRBV6-1 and TRBJ2-2, with 15 bases matching TRBD2. V was pared by 3 bases and J by 6 bases, with 2 bases of the junction left unmatched. The CDR3 length is 16 residues. Germline V gene sequence: CDR1 MNHNS, CDR2 SASEGT.

The chain recombines TRBV20-1 with TRBJ1-2; no definite D call. The length of the CDR3 is 13 residues. V lost 2 bases and J 4 bases, leaving 11 bases between the germline ends. Germline V gene sequence: CDR1 DFQATT, CDR2 SNEGSKA (reference sequence). The CDR3 region is CSARSEAGYGYTF. The CDR3, as DNA: TGCAGTGCTAGATCTGAGGCGGGCTATGGCTACACCTTC.

V is TRBV20-1 and J is TRBJ1-5; D is unresolved. V gave up 4 bases and J gave up 3 bases, with 16 bases separating them. Germline V gene data show CDR1 as DFQATT and CDR2 as SNEGSKA (reference sequence). The CDR3 totals 15 residues. The CDR3 protein is CSATTTLWDNQPQHF. CDR3 bases: TGCAGTGCTACCACGACTCTATGGGACAATCAGCCCCAGCATTTT.

This clonotype was detected only once. V gene TRBV19 combines with J gene TRBJ2-1; 7 positions agree with TRBD1. The length of the CDR3 is 15 residues. The germline V gene has CDR1 LNHDA and CDR2 SQIVND (reference sequence). The V and J ends lost 1 base and 8 bases, in that order; junction bases with no gene match: 8. This chain's CDR3 is CASSIVRGRIDEQFF. The CDR3 nucleotides read TGTGCCAGTAGTATAGTGAGGGGGCGGATTGATGAGCAGTTCTTC.

The chain employs TRBV19 and TRBJ2-7; D is perhaps TRBD2 (5 bases). The CDR3 totals 17 residues. The germline gives CDR1 LNHDA, CDR2 SQIVND (reference sequence). Trimming shortened V by 9 bases and J by 5 bases, and 29 bases separated the two germline ends. CDR3 loop: CARKSGRAGSHPHEQYF. The CDR3 coding sequence is TGTGCCAGAAAGTCCGGGCGGGCGGGTTCCCACCCCCACGAGCAGTACTTC.

V gene TRBV30 combines with J gene TRBJ2-5; TRBD1 aligns across 11 bases. The V and J ends lost 4 bases and 3 bases, in that order; junction bases with no gene match: 4. This CDR3 is built from 14 residues. Germline V gives CDR1 GTSNPN, CDR2 SVGIG (reference sequence). This CDR3 reads CAWTGTGGKETQYF. CDR3 DNA sequence: TGTGCCTGGACCGGGACAGGGGGTAAAGAGACCCAGTACTTC. Variable domain in full (rest from reference TRBV30 and TRBJ2-5): SQTIHQWPATLVQPVGSPLSLECTVEGTSNPNLYWYRQAAGRGLQLLFYSVGIGQISSEVPQNLSASRPQDRQFILSSKKLLLSDSGFYLCAWTGTGGKETQYFGPGTRLLVL.